The 13 T cell receptor beta chains below were found in one sample sequenced in a study of monozygotic twins with inflammatory bowel disease. For each CDR3 protein, TCRdb gives one entry from its re-call of the 5' RACE reads, without DNA. The listing records about 380,000 distinct CDR3 sequences. The sequencing input was blood. Source of these receptors: a human donor with ulcerative colitis or Crohn's disease, or a healthy co-twin of an affected twin (not recorded which).

The chain recombines TRBV5-1 with TRBJ2-7; TCRdb's D gene call, TRBD1, goes unchecked for lack of DNA. CDR1 SGHRS and CDR2 YFSETQ come from the germline V gene. CDR3 size: 15 residues. The CDR3 loop reads CASSLARGGSGEQYF.

The J gene is TRBJ2-7, the V gene TRBV18; TCRdb calls TRBD1, which cannot be checked without DNA. The CDR3 spans 14 residues. Germline CDR1 and CDR2: KGHSH and LQKENI. The CDR3 protein is CASSPSQGLGEQYF.

CDR3 in amino acids: CASSEAQRLAHYEQYF. The gene calls are TRBV6-1 and TRBJ2-7. The CDR3 runs 16 residues. Germline V CDR1 and CDR2: MNHNS, SASEGT.

J is TRBJ2-5 and V is TRBV20-1; TCRdb calls TRBD1, which cannot be checked without DNA. Germline V gives CDR1 DFQATT, CDR2 SNEGSKA (reference sequence). CDR3 length equals 11 residues. Here the CDR3 reads CSAEPGETQYF.

The CDR3 protein is CASSQDYPRPGAYEQYF. The genes are TRBV4-3 and TRBJ2-7; TCRdb returns TRBD1, unconfirmable since there is no DNA. Germline V gives CDR1 LGHNA, CDR2 YSLEER. The CDR3 contains 17 residues.

This chain uses TRBV18 with TRBJ1-5; TCRdb outputs TRBD1, but without DNA this stays unchecked. The CDR3 is 15 residues long. Germline V gene data show CDR1 as KGHSH and CDR2 as LQKENI. This CDR3 is CASSPLNRPGQPQHF. Combining the CDR3 with reference TRBV18 and TRBJ1-5 gives the whole variable domain NAGVMQNPRHLVRRRGQEARLRCSPMKGHSHVYWYRQLPEEGLKFMVYLQKENIIDESGMPKERFSAEFPKEGPSILRIQQVVRGDSAAYFCASSPLNRPGQPQHFGDGTRLSIL.

J is TRBJ2-1 and V is TRBV15; lacking DNA, the TRBD2 call made by TCRdb goes unchecked. The CDR3 runs to 15 residues. Germline V gene lookup returns CDR1 LNHNV and CDR2 YYDKDF (reference sequence). CDR3: CAASYYQGLINEQFF. The variable domain in full, completed from reference TRBV15 and TRBJ2-1, reads DAMVIQNPRYQVTQFGKPVTLSCSQTLNHNVMYWYQQKSSQAPKLLFHYYDKDFNNEADTPDNFQSRRPNTSFCFLDIRSPGLGDTAMYLCAASYYQGLINEQFFGPGTRLTVL.

This sequence joins TRBV11-2 and TRBJ1-4; as DNA is missing, the TRBD1 call by TCRdb cannot be tested. The CDR3 has 17 residues. CDR1 SGHAT and CDR2 FQNNGV come from the germline V gene. CDR3 in amino acids: CASSLAGRGATNEKLFF.

V and J are TRBV5-1 and TRBJ1-4; the D call from TCRdb, TRBD1, cannot be confirmed without DNA. This CDR3 spans 15 amino acids. The germline gives CDR1 SGHRS, CDR2 YFSETQ. The CDR3 here is CASSKGVGAGEKLFF.

The chain uses TRBV5-1 and TRBJ1-5. In germline, CDR1 is SGHRS, CDR2 YFSETQ. This CDR3 has 15 amino acids. This chain's CDR3 is CASSLGDSQDQPQHF.

The CDR3: CATSRDSLSPLHF. This rearrangement joins TRBV15 to TRBJ1-6. CDR3 length: 13 residues. Germline V gene data show CDR1 as LNHNV and CDR2 as YYDKDF (reference sequence).

The V gene is TRBV18, the J gene TRBJ2-7; TCRdb selects TRBD1, and the lack of DNA leaves this call unchecked. Germline V gene sequence: CDR1 KGHSH, CDR2 LQKENI. The CDR3 covers 15 residues. This chain's CDR3 is CASSPTPGQTYEQYF.

The chain recombines TRBV12-3 or TRBV12-4 with TRBJ1-1. The CDR3 totals 15 residues. CDR3 amino acids: CASSIPSRAGTEAFF.